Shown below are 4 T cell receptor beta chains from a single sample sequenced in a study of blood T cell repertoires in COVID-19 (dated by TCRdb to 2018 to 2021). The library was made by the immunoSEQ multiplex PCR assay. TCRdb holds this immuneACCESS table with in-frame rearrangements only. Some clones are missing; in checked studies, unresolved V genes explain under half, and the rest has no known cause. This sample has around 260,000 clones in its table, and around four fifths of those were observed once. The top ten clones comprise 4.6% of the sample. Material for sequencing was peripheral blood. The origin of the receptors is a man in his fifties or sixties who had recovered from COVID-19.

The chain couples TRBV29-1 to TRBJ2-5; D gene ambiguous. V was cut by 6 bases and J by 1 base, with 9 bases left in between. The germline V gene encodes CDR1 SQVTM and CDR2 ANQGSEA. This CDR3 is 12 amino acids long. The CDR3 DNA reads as TGCAGCGTGAAGCACTTCCAAGAGACCCAGTACTTC. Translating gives CSVKHFQETQYF.

As DNA, the CDR3 is TGTGCCAGTAGTCCTCCGGGACAGGGGATCTATGGCTACACCTTC. Translated: CASSPPGQGIYGYTF. This sequence joins TRBV19 and TRBJ1-2; 10 positions match TRBD1. The CDR3 sequence is 15 residues long. CDR1 LNHDA and CDR2 SQIVND come from the germline V gene (reference sequence). V shed 5 bases, J shed 4 bases, and the junction held 7 bases outside the gene matches.

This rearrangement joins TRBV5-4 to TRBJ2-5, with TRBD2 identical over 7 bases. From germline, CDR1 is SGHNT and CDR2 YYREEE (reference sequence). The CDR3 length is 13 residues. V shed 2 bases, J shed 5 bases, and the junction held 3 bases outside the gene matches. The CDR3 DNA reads TGTGCCAGCAGCTTCCCCGGGAGGGAGACCCAGTACTTC. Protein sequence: CASSFPGRETQYF.

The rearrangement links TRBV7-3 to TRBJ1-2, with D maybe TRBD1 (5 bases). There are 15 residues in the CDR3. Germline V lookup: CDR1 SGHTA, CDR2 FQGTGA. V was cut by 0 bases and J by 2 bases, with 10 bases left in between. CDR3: CASSLTPGPNYGYTF. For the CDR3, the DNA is TGTGCCAGCAGCTTAACTCCAGGGCCCAACTATGGCTACACCTTC.